The clone carrying this TCR beta chain was detected only a few times. Its antigen is unknown. The record originates from a study of T-cell reconstitution after alpha-beta-depleted transplantation in children. TCRbeta library construction was performed incorporating unique molecular identifiers. Via MiXCR, TCRdb re-called the PCR reads, giving one row per CDR3 protein. The sample consists of 700,000 or so distinct CDR3 sequences, around 14% of them appearing once. V lost 8 bases, J lost 0 bases, and 22 bases lay in between. The V gene's germline CDR1 is MDHEN and CDR2 SYDVKM. The CDR3 has 17 residues. Findings and limits, study-wide: There were reportedly several hundred expanded graft clones from which alpha-beta T cells came about two months after transplant. Some patients owed their high day-60 TCRbeta diversity to surviving recipient T cells and thymic progenitors. Among T cells one year after transplant, newly produced cells accounted for most counts and diversity.

This chain joins TRBV28 and TRBJ1-1; D is undetermined. The TCR comes from a girl aged 2 to 10 with congenital amegakaryocytic thrombocytopenia, due to receive a stem cell transplant. The material sequenced was PBMCs, taken before TCRalphabeta/CD19-depleted stem cell transplant. CDR3 nucleotides: TGTGCCAGCGTCCGGAGATGGGGTCGGGATGTGAACACTGAAGCTTTCTTT. Its translation: CASVRRWGRDVNTEAFF.